Shown below are 20 T cell receptor beta chains from a single sample sequenced in a study of vaccination and CD4 T cells after COVID-19. These TCRs' antigens remain unknown. The treatment denotes: approximately 9-day PBMC culture with coronavirus spike peptide pools or control peptides (ViraFEST assay). Samples of CD4+ T cells were obtained from the unexposed donor before the COVID-19 pandemic (2011-2018). The Oncomine TCR Beta short-read assay was what sequenced the DNA obtained from cultured CD4+ T cells. A single record per CDR3 protein comes from TCRdb applying MiXCR to the PCR reads. The data contain fewer than 8,000 distinct CDR3 sequences, around 29% of them singletons. The sample comprised CD4+ T cells from blood, cultured in vitro. The receptor set was obtained from a human donor in good health.

The chain is built from TRBV21-1 and TRBJ1-2. TRBV21-1 is termed a pseudogene. CDR3 length: 12 residues. CDR3 DNA sequence: TGTGCCAGCAGCCCCGAGGCGGGTGGCCACACCTTC. Amino acid sequence: CASSPEAGGHTF.

V and J are TRBV5-4 and TRBJ1-2, with 11 positions matching TRBD1. Germline V gene lookup returns CDR1 SGHNT and CDR2 YYREEE (reference sequence). The CDR3 consists of 16 residues. J gave up 3 bases and V 4 bases, and 8 bases lay outside the gene matches. CDR3 amino acids: CASSGGTGGDYYGYTF. CDR3 DNA sequence: TGTGCCAGCAGCGGGGGGACAGGGGGTGATTACTATGGCTACACCTTC.

This chain connects TRBV6-4 to TRBJ1-1, with a weak D call TRBD1 (5 bases). The V end was cut by 4 bases, the J end by 1 base, with 10 bases between. Germline CDR1 reads MRHNA; CDR2 reads SNTAGT. The CDR3 totals 14 residues. The CDR3 DNA reads as TGTGCCAGCAGTGCGGGCGGGGCGAACACTGAAGCTTTCTTT. Amino acid sequence: CASSAGGANTEAFF.

In its sample, this clonotype was seen a few times. V is TRBV20-1 and J is TRBJ2-5; D might be TRBD2 (5 bases). The CDR3 sequence is 13 residues long. V lost 5 bases to trimming and J lost 2 bases, with 12 bases between them. In germline, CDR1 is DFQATT, CDR2 SNEGSKA (reference sequence). The CDR3 bases are TGCAGTGCTTTGGACTGGACTCAAGAGACCCAGTACTTC. Translated: CSALDWTQETQYF.

This clonotype was observed a few times. The V and J genes are TRBV11-1 and TRBJ2-7; unclear D gene. V dropped 0 bases and J dropped 3 bases, with 12 bases sitting between them. Germline V lookup: CDR1 SGHAT, CDR2 FQDESV (reference sequence). The length of the CDR3 is 15 residues. CDR3 nucleotides: TGTGCCAGCAGCTTAGCGCCAGCGCCTAACTACGAGCAGTACTTC. Translation gives CASSLAPAPNYEQYF.

The rearrangement links TRBV18 to TRBJ1-1, with D possibly matching TRBD1 (5 bases). Trimming cost V 0 bases and J 0 bases, with 8 bases left between them. The CDR3 has 15 amino acids. Germline V gives CDR1 KGHSH, CDR2 LQKENI. The CDR3 is CASSPPGGLNTEAFF. DNA of the CDR3: TGTGCCAGCTCACCACCGGGGGGTCTGAACACTGAAGCTTTCTTT.

This clonotype was recorded only once. This chain joins TRBV5-1 and TRBJ2-5; no definite D call. Germline CDR1 is SGHRS and CDR2 is YFSETQ. V dropped 2 bases and J dropped 1 base, with 0 bases sitting between them. The CDR3 is 11 amino acids. CDR3 in DNA: TGCGCCAGCAGCTTCCAAGAGACCCAGTACTTC. This encodes CASSFQETQYF. The full variable domain, its missing parts supplied by reference TRBV5-1 and TRBJ2-5, is KAGVTQTPRYLIKTRGQQVTLSCSPISGHRSVSWYQQTPGQGLQFLFEYFSETQRNKGNFPGRFSGRQFSNSRSEMNVSTLELGDSALYLCASSFQETQYFGPGTRLLVL.

This chain uses TRBV19 with TRBJ2-3, with D uncertain. Between the trimmed V and J ends, which lost 7 bases and 0 bases, there was a span of 5 bases. Looked up from germline, CDR1 is LNHDA and CDR2 is SQIVND (reference sequence). The length of the CDR3 is 12 residues. The CDR3 is CASMGSTDTQYF. The CDR3 region has the DNA TGTGCCAGTATGGGTAGCACAGATACGCAGTATTTT.

This clonotype was seen a handful of times. The V gene is TRBV20-1, the J gene TRBJ2-2; TRBD2 is a possible D gene (6 bases). Trimming left V 6 bases short and J 7 bases short, with 18 bases between. The length of the CDR3 is 14 residues. Germline V gene data show CDR1 as DFQATT and CDR2 as SNEGSKA (reference sequence). As DNA, the CDR3 is TGCAGTGCCCTGATCGGAGGGTTGGACGGGGAGCTGTTTTTT. Its protein is CSALIGGLDGELFF.

This sequence joins TRBV3-1 and TRBJ2-7; D remains ambiguous. Germline V gives CDR1 LGHDT, CDR2 YNNKEL (reference sequence). Trimming removed 0 bases from V and 6 bases from J, with 9 bases in between. The CDR3 is made up of 13 amino acids. CDR3 DNA: TGTGCCAGCAGCCAAGATGAGAACGCCGAGCAGTACTTC. Encoded protein: CASSQDENAEQYF.

The chain uses TRBV7-2 and TRBJ2-7; 9 bases match TRBD2. The trim removed 5 bases at V and 3 bases at J, leaving 8 bases unmatched. Germline assignment: CDR1 SGHTA and CDR2 FQGNSA. This CDR3 has 15 amino acids. The CDR3 sequence is CASSLLGLASYEQYF. DNA of the CDR3: TGTGCCAGCAGCCTCCTCGGACTAGCGAGCTACGAGCAGTACTTC.

The chain recombines TRBV7-8 with TRBJ1-1; 7 bases match TRBD1. Looked up from germline, CDR1 is SGHVS and CDR2 is FQNEAQ. The CDR3 spans 14 residues. V was clipped by 5 bases and J by 3 bases; unmatched bases: 6. The CDR3 sequence is CASSDVRGDTEAFF. The CDR3 DNA reads as TGTGCCAGCAGCGACGTCAGGGGGGACACTGAAGCTTTCTTT.

The CDR3 loop reads CASSMNTGELFF. The CDR3 DNA follows: TGTGCCAGCAGCATGAACACCGGGGAGCTGTTTTTT. The V and J genes are TRBV11-2 and TRBJ2-2, with no clear D. Germline CDR1 SGHAT, CDR2 FQNNGV. CDR3 length: 12 residues. Trimming took 5 bases from V and 1 from J, leaving 2 bases between them.

This clonotype appeared a few times. The chain joins TRBV6-2 or TRBV6-3 to TRBJ2-7, with D perhaps TRBD2 (6 bases). Germline loops: CDR1 MNHEY, CDR2 SVGEGT. The CDR3 spans 13 residues. Trimming removed 6 bases from V and 2 bases from J, with 11 bases in between. The DNA of the CDR3 is TGTGCCAGCAGCTTTAGCGGAGCCTACGAGCAGTACTTC. Translation: CASSFSGAYEQYF.

The chain links TRBV20-1 to TRBJ2-3; no definite D call. The CDR3 sequence is 14 residues long. Trimming left V 4 bases short and J 1 base short, with 12 bases between. Per the germline V gene, CDR1 is DFQATT and CDR2 is SNEGSKA (reference sequence). CDR3: CSAIPGARTDTQYF. CDR3 sequence (DNA): TGCAGTGCTATACCTGGAGCTCGCACAGATACGCAGTATTTT.

This clonotype has more than one count but fewer than ten. The chain is built from TRBV12-3 or TRBV12-4 and TRBJ1-5; weak D call: TRBD1 (6 bases). Trimming took off 5 bases at V and 7 bases at J, with 12 bases between the two ends. This CDR3 has 13 amino acids. CDR3 DNA: TGTGCCAGCAGTCAACAGGGTAAACAGCCCCAGCATTTT. As protein: CASSQQGKQPQHF.

This clonotype has only a few counts. V usage is TRBV25-1 and J usage is TRBJ1-2; possibly TRBD1 for D (5 bases). CDR1 is MGHDK and CDR2 is SYGVNS in the germline V gene. V shed 3 bases and J shed 6 bases, with 14 bases lying between them. This CDR3 is 14 amino acids long. Here the CDR3 reads CASSDNVGHDGYTF. The CDR3 nucleotides read TGTGCCAGCAGTGATAATGTCGGACACGATGGCTACACCTTC.

This clonotype was detected only a few times. The J gene is TRBJ1-2, the V gene TRBV6-5; D remains unclear. CDR1 is MNHEY and CDR2 is SVGAGI in the germline V gene. Deletions cut 4 bases from V and 4 bases from J, with 13 bases between. The CDR3 runs 14 residues. DNA of the CDR3: TGTGCCAGCAGTTTGGCAGCCGTAAGCTATGGCTACACCTTC. It translates to CASSLAAVSYGYTF.

This sequence joins TRBV20-1 and TRBJ2-3; 10 bases are shared with TRBD2. The CDR3 runs to 15 residues. The ends lost 0 bases at V and 5 bases at J; junction bases unmatched: 5. In germline, CDR1 is DFQATT, CDR2 SNEGSKA (reference sequence). The chain's CDR3 is CSARESSGGGDTQYF. In nucleotides, the CDR3 is TGCAGTGCTAGAGAGTCTAGCGGGGGCGGAGATACGCAGTATTTT.

By its share, this clonotype is medium-sized. The chain has TRBV6-1 and TRBJ1-6, with 7 bases identical to TRBD1. Germline CDR1 reads MNHNS; CDR2 reads SASEGT. J was trimmed by 5 bases and V by 4 bases; bases with no gene match: 8. The CDR3 is 16 residues long. The CDR3 DNA reads TGTGCCAGCAGTGCGCAGGGGGGACTCAATAATTCACCCCTCCACTTT. Amino acid sequence: CASSAQGGLNNSPLHF.